This TCR beta chain was identified in a study of cytomegalovirus exposure and HLA in healthy donors. The PCR contained 60 Vbeta and 13 Jbeta primers. The table came from immunoSEQ multiplex PCR; TCRdb's copy has only in-frame clones and leaves some out. The profile shows approximately 160,000 clones, about three quarters of them singletons. Germline V gene sequence: CDR1 MGHRA, CDR2 YSYEKL. Trimming at V came to 2 bases and at J to 0 bases, leaving 5 bases not matched to a gene. This CDR3 contains 17 residues. This clone was found once. This rearrangement joins TRBV4-1 to TRBJ1-1; 11 nucleotides line up with TRBD1. The sequence was collected from a woman aged 25-40 years in good health and CMV-seropositive. The material sequenced was PBMCs. The CDR3 nucleotides read TGCGCCAGCAGCCAACCATGGACAGGGGGCATGAACACTGAAGCTTTCTTT. It translates to CASSQPWTGGMNTEAFF.